The T cell receptor (beta chain) described here comes from a study of T cell responses to AZD1222 COVID-19 vaccine. The overall study: Second-dose intervals of approximately 4 or approximately 12 weeks were pooled.

V lost 7 bases to trimming and J lost 7 bases, with 11 bases between them. This CDR3 is built from 11 residues. Germline V lookup: CDR1 SQVTM, CDR2 ANQGSEA. A word on this clone: Its matching antigen is unknown.

Using immunoSEQ multiplex PCR, the repertoire was profiled, and TCRdb retains in-frame clones only, with some absent. The profile shows around 130,000 clones, 85% to 90% of them singletons. Study results and caveats: Donors skewed white British and female; clonal diversity was possibly underestimated. Spike regions recognized by vaccine-associated CD4 TCRs spanned the protein, led by 160-218 and 743-854.

The clonotype comes from an adult in good health. This specimen was peripheral blood, taken on day 0 of AZD1222 vaccination. This chain connects TRBV29-1 to TRBJ2-1; no reliable D call. DNA for the CDR3: TGCAGCGCGGCGGAAGCTAATGAGCAGTTCTTC. This codes for CSAAEANEQFF.